A single sample gave rise to the 14 T cell receptor beta chains below, sequenced in a study of blood T cell repertoires in COVID-19. The assay was immunoSEQ multiplex PCR, and TCRdb's table has in-frame clones only and misses some. The data hold some 370,000 clones, with roughly 90% observed a single time. What was sequenced was peripheral blood. Receptors originate from a man aged 40-49 years with acute or convalescent COVID-19.

The chain recombines TRBV5-4 with TRBJ1-2, with 7 bases lining up with TRBD1. J gave up 3 bases and V 5 bases, and 10 bases lay outside the gene matches. The CDR3 loop spans 15 amino acids. In germline, CDR1 is SGHNT, CDR2 YYREEE (reference sequence). Written as DNA, the CDR3 is TGTGCCAGCAGACAATCGACAGGGCCAGACTATGGCTACACCTTC. It is translated as CASRQSTGPDYGYTF.

The CDR3 sequence: CASSYDGQGVYEQYF. CDR3 nucleotide sequence: TGTGCCAGCAGTTATGACGGACAGGGAGTCTACGAGCAGTACTTC. This chain joins TRBV6-5 and TRBJ2-7; 8 bases align to TRBD1. The V gene end was trimmed by 3 bases and the J gene end by 3 bases; junction bases not matched to a gene: 7. Per the germline V gene, CDR1 is MNHEY and CDR2 is SVGAGI. The CDR3 extends over 15 amino acids.

The chain employs TRBV2 and TRBJ2-3, with TRBD2 identical over 12 bases. Per germline, CDR1 SNHLY and CDR2 FYNNEI. This CDR3 is built from 16 residues. J gave up 3 bases and V 6 bases, and 7 bases lay outside the gene matches. This chain's CDR3 is CASRDDGLAGTDTQYF. Written as DNA, the CDR3 is TGTGCCAGCAGAGACGACGGACTAGCGGGAACAGATACGCAGTATTTT.

As regards this clone: The sample contains more than one DNA sequence encoding this CDR3. The rearrangement uses TRBV6-2 or TRBV6-3 and TRBJ1-1; the D gene is possibly TRBD1 (6 bases). Germline CDR1 reads MNHEY; CDR2 reads SVGEGT. This CDR3 is built from 15 residues. V was cut by 5 bases and J by 6 bases, with 19 bases left in between. The CDR3 reads CASSVAGRGRAEAFF. Written as DNA, the CDR3 is TGTGCCAGCAGTGTGGCGGGCAGGGGTCGGGCTGAAGCTTTCTTT.

The chain is built from TRBV27 and TRBJ2-5; TRBD2 matches at 11 bases. CDR1 and CDR2 from the germline V gene are MNHEY and SMNVEV (reference sequence). CDR3 length: 17 amino acids. The ends lost 5 bases at V and 1 base at J; junction bases unmatched: 9. CDR3 sequence: CASSLRWTSGPQETQYF. CDR3 DNA: TGTGCCAGCAGTCTTCGATGGACTAGCGGGCCCCAAGAGACCCAGTACTTC.

The chain carries TRBV29-1 and TRBJ1-1; the D is unclear. The germline V gene has CDR1 SQVTM and CDR2 ANQGSEA. The CDR3 runs 10 residues. Trimming took 2 bases from V and 4 from J, leaving 2 bases between them. CDR3 DNA: TGCAGCGTTGAACGCACTGAAGCTTTCTTT. The encoded protein is CSVERTEAFF.

V usage is TRBV28 and J usage is TRBJ2-7; weak D call: TRBD2 (5 bases). CDR1 and CDR2 (germline): MDHEN, SYDVKM. The CDR3 extends over 11 amino acids. Between the trimmed V and J ends, which lost 8 bases and 5 bases, there was a span of 10 bases. The CDR3 DNA reads as TGTGCCAGCGTGAGGGAGAACGAGCAGTACTTC. Translation: CASVRENEQYF.

The chain has TRBV6-5 and TRBJ1-2; a possible D gene is TRBD1 (6 bases). This CDR3 region has 14 residues. Per germline, CDR1 MNHEY and CDR2 SVGAGI. V dropped 4 bases and J dropped 8 bases, with 17 bases sitting between them. CDR3 nucleotide sequence: TGTGCCAGCAGTTGGAGAACAGGGTTGAAGGGCTACACCTTC. It translates to CASSWRTGLKGYTF.

The rearrangement uses TRBV4-1 and TRBJ1-1; a weak D match, TRBD1 (5 bases). Germline CDR1 and CDR2: MGHRA and YSYEKL. The length of the CDR3 is 14 residues. The germline V and J ends were trimmed by 4 bases and 4 bases, with 13 bases remaining between them. In DNA form, the CDR3 reads TGCGCCAGCAGCCGGGGCCCTGAGATCACTGAAGCTTTCTTT. The encoded protein is CASSRGPEITEAFF.

The chain uses TRBV10-3 and TRBJ2-1, with 10 nucleotides matching TRBD2. Germline CDR1 is ENHRY and CDR2 is SYGVKD. The junction had 7 bases not matched to a gene; V was cut back by 4 bases and J by 7 bases. CDR3 size: 15 residues. CDR3 sequence: CAISVAGGGRNEQFF. The DNA for the CDR3 is TGTGCCATCAGTGTAGCGGGGGGAGGGAGGAATGAGCAGTTCTTC.

V is TRBV9 and J is TRBJ2-2; D ambiguous. Per germline, CDR1 SGDLS and CDR2 YYNGEE. This CDR3 comprises 17 residues. The V end lost 0 bases, the J end lost 3 bases, and 15 bases lay between the germline ends. The CDR3 is CASSVGDFRTYTGELFF. As DNA, the CDR3 is TGTGCCAGCAGCGTAGGAGACTTCCGTACTTACACCGGGGAGCTGTTTTTT. Supplemented by reference TRBV9 and TRBJ2-2, the full variable domain reads DSGVTQTPKHLITATGQRVTLRCSPRSGDLSVYWYQQSLDQGLQFLIQYYNGEERAKGNILERFSAQQFPDLHSELNLSSLELGDSALYFCASSVGDFRTYTGELFFGEGSRLTVL.

CDR3 protein: CASSGAQGTGGRSYEQYF. DNA for the CDR3: TGTGCCAGCAGTGGGGCCCAGGGAACAGGGGGTCGCTCCTACGAGCAGTACTTC. The chain couples TRBV6-1 to TRBJ2-7; the match to TRBD1 covers 8 bases. Germline CDR1 reads MNHNS; CDR2 reads SASEGT. The trim removed 4 bases at V and 0 bases at J, leaving 14 bases unmatched. The CDR3 runs to 18 residues.

This sequence joins TRBV27 and TRBJ2-3; 13 bases line up with TRBD2. Per germline, CDR1 MNHEY and CDR2 SMNVEV (reference sequence). The CDR3 is made up of 17 amino acids. The V and J ends lost 5 bases and 3 bases, in that order; junction bases with no gene match: 8. The CDR3 loop reads CASSLLGLAGPTDTQYF. The CDR3 region has the DNA TGTGCCAGCAGTCTTCTGGGACTAGCGGGGCCAACAGATACGCAGTATTTT.

This chain joins TRBV6-5 and TRBJ1-2; tentatively, D is TRBD1 (6 bases). CDR1 MNHEY and CDR2 SVGAGI come from the germline V gene. The CDR3 has 11 residues. Here the CDR3 DNA reads TGTGCAGTACGGCAGGGGTATGGCTACACCTTC. Its translation: CAVRQGYGYTF.